This T cell receptor beta chain was sequenced during a study of blood T cell repertoires in COVID-19. Study-wide context: PBMCs, B-cell-depleted T cells, or T cells were the source of the cDNA or gDNA that made up the material.

Original methodology: Amplification of reference gene primers was used by the study to estimate nucleated cell counts. TCRdb keeps only in-frame clones here, not all; method: immunoSEQ multiplex PCR. For V, J and clone size, that table is used; D and trimming come from the DNA. The table shows around 150,000 clones, with around 80% occurring only once. V gave up 6 bases and J gave up 7 bases; unmatched junction bases: 15. This CDR3 region has 16 residues. This chain joins TRBV23-1 and TRBJ2-4, with 7 positions matching TRBD1. TRBV23-1 belongs to the ORF category, with a function that is uncertain. The specimen sequenced was peripheral blood. The receptor comes from a man in his fifties or sixties with acute or convalescent COVID-19. This CDR3 reads CASRDLGGVKGNIQYF. The CDR3 nucleotides are TGCGCCAGCAGAGATTTAGGGGGCGTAAAAGGCAACATTCAGTACTTC.